These 11 T cell receptor beta chains were all obtained from the same sample, sequenced in a study of blood T cell repertoires in COVID-19. The table came from immunoSEQ multiplex PCR; TCRdb's copy has only in-frame clones and leaves some out. This sample yields 60,000 to 80,000 clones, of which 88% are seen a single time; approximately 4.7% belongs to the top ten. What was sequenced was peripheral blood. These receptors all stem from a human donor in a cohort sampled during active COVID-19.

This clone was seen a few times. V and J are TRBV3-1 (or the pseudogene TRBV3-2) and TRBJ1-2; 11 nucleotides agree with TRBD1. Germline loops: CDR1 LGHDT, CDR2 YNNKEL (reference sequence). Trimming cost V 4 bases and J 8 bases; bases outside gene matches: 9. The CDR3 has 15 residues. The CDR3 spells CASSRRDRGVGGYTF. CDR3 in DNA: TGTGCCAGCAGCCGGCGGGACAGGGGGGTAGGAGGCTACACCTTC.

This rearrangement joins TRBV25-1 to TRBJ1-1, with a weak D call TRBD1 (5 bases). CDR1 is MGHDK, CDR2 SYGVNS, per germline. This CDR3 contains 15 residues. The ends were cut back, 5 bases at V and 4 bases at J, with 17 bases in the middle. This CDR3 reads CASSPLEGVGTEAFF. The CDR3 nucleotides are TGTGCCAGCAGTCCCCTAGAAGGGGTGGGCACTGAAGCTTTCTTT.

The chain couples TRBV5-1 to TRBJ1-5; possibly TRBD1 for D (5 bases). The CDR3 has 13 amino acids. Germline-derived CDR1 and CDR2 are SGHRS and YFSETQ. The V end lost 2 bases, the J end lost 4 bases, and 7 bases lay between the germline ends. CDR3 DNA sequence: TGCGCCAGCAGCTTTGGACAAAATCAGCCCCAGCATTTT. It codes for CASSFGQNQPQHF.

This clone was recorded only once. The chain has TRBV19 and TRBJ2-3, with unresolved D. The ends were cut back, 6 bases at V and 10 bases at J, with 14 bases in the middle. Germline CDR1 reads LNHDA; CDR2 reads SQIVND (reference sequence). This CDR3 is built from 12 residues. DNA for the CDR3: TGTGCCAGTAGCGACTCCCCCGCGGCGCAGTATTTT. The encoded protein is CASSDSPAAQYF.

This sequence joins TRBV27 and TRBJ1-6; no firm D call. Trimming pared 5 bases from V and 8 bases from J, leaving 13 bases between. The germline V gene encodes CDR1 MNHEY and CDR2 SMNVEV (reference sequence). This CDR3 spans 14 amino acids. DNA for the CDR3: TGTGCCAGCAGTCAACGGGGAGAGTATTCACCCCTCCACTTT. It yields the protein CASSQRGEYSPLHF.

This chain uses TRBV19 with TRBJ2-4; TRBD2 matches 9 bases. The germline CDR1 and CDR2 sequences are LNHDA and SQIVND (reference sequence). This CDR3 is 16 amino acids long. With 3 bases clipped from V and 0 bases from J, the junction kept 3 bases outside the gene matches. CDR3 in amino acids: CASSIGLARAKNIQYF. The CDR3 nucleotides read TGTGCCAGTAGTATCGGACTAGCGAGAGCCAAAAACATTCAGTACTTC.

This CDR3 reads CSASTNREGTQYF. The CDR3 DNA is TGCAGTGCTAGTACTAACAGGGAGGGGACCCAGTACTTC. V and J are TRBV20-1 and TRBJ2-5; the D gene is possibly TRBD2 (7 bases). CDR3 length equals 13 residues. The germline V gene encodes CDR1 DFQATT and CDR2 SNEGSKA (reference sequence). V gave up 3 bases and J gave up 7 bases, with 15 bases separating them.

This rearrangement joins TRBV19 to TRBJ2-5; D is ambiguous. The germline CDR1 and CDR2 sequences are LNHDA and SQIVND (reference sequence). The germline V and J ends were trimmed by 8 bases and 1 base, with 14 bases remaining between them. The CDR3 loop spans 14 amino acids. This CDR3 is CASSRREVQETQYF. The DNA of the CDR3 is TGTGCCAGTTCCCGCCGAGAAGTCCAAGAGACCCAGTACTTC.

This clone was detected once. The rearrangement links TRBV29-1 to TRBJ1-1; 10 positions agree with TRBD1. CDR3 size: 13 residues. Germline V CDR1 and CDR2: SQVTM, ANQGSEA. After removal of 5 bases from V and 4 bases from J, the junction contained 4 bases not matched to a gene. CDR3 sequence reads: CSVRQGAITEAFF. The CDR3 coding sequence is TGCAGCGTTCGACAGGGGGCTATCACTGAAGCTTTCTTT.

The chain is built from TRBV11-2 and TRBJ2-3, with TRBD2 matching 11 bases. After removal of 1 base from V and 5 bases from J, the junction contained 14 bases not matched to a gene. The CDR3 sequence is 19 residues long. Germline CDR1 reads SGHAT; CDR2 reads FQNNGV. The CDR3 protein is CASSLVGVSGRAVGDTQYF. In DNA, the CDR3 is TGTGCCAGCAGCTTAGTTGGGGTTAGCGGGAGGGCCGTAGGAGATACGCAGTATTTT.

The chain has TRBV4-1 and TRBJ2-7; D perhaps matches TRBD1 (6 bases). The CDR3 extends over 15 amino acids. Germline V gene sequence: CDR1 MGHRA, CDR2 YSYEKL. V gave up 1 base and J gave up 2 bases, with 12 bases separating them. The chain's CDR3 is CASSQGWTEPYEQYF. CDR3 DNA: TGCGCCAGCAGCCAAGGTTGGACAGAGCCCTACGAGCAGTACTTC.